These T cell receptor beta chains were read from a single sample in a study of cytomegalovirus exposure and HLA in healthy donors. This table comes from immunoSEQ multiplex PCR, and its TCRdb copy is limited to in-frame clones, with some not included. The sample has approximately 150,000 clones, roughly four fifths seen once. The specimen was PBMCs. The source is a man aged 18 to 30 in good health and CMV-seropositive. CDR3s include the opening cysteine and the closing phenylalanine or tryptophan.

>TRBV7-9
CASRDGRGTDTQYF
>TRBV6-1
CASTLQSNGNTIYF
>TRBV5-6
CASSNLDRVTYEQYF
>TRBV6-5
CASSLNRGYGYTF
>TRBV4-2
CASSQDYSLSNQPQHF
>TRBV5-1
CASSPTGTGPTEAFF
>TRBV2
CASSESGTNEKLFF
>TRBV19
CASSIARTGTGPEKLFF
>TRBV28
CASSFRDEAFF
>TRBV4-1
CASSQDYAGAGDTEAFF
>TRBV11-2
CASSFGARQETQYF
>TRBV2
CASIPTPSGNTDTQYF
>TRBV5-1
CASSLDGRTSYNEQFF
>TRBV2
CASSERRGPSGNTIYF
>TRBV28
CASSNPGQHWGYTF
>TRBV14
CASSQGAGTGENYGYTF
>TRBV19
CASTVSVDNEQFF
>TRBV7-9
CASSLAGQNQPQHF
>TRBV6-6
CASSPSLAGGYNEQFF
>TRBV5-1
CASSLGDRSGQPQHF
>TRBV4-2
CASSVNAGELFF
>TRBV5-1
CASSLVGGQPQHF
>TRBV28
CATSRSTGELFF
>TRBV27
CASSLQGDYEQYF
>TRBV28
CASSPGTGYYGYTF
>TRBV2
CASSDSLGQGVYEQYF
>TRBV4-1
CASSQLPVINYGYTF
>TRBV6-5
CASKDIPSYEQYF
>TRBV30
CAWTLPVARGQYF
>TRBV6-6
CASSYRRGSEQYF
>TRBV27
CASSSQGYEQYF
>TRBV11-2
CASSPDTGELFF
>TRBV9
CASSSNRGGNEKLFF
>TRBV27
CASRPLRGIPLNTGELFF
>TRBV5-8
CASGRGQVNTEAFF
>TRBV21-1
CASKGSGASYEQYF
>TRBV7-3
CASSLRGTGALAANTGELFF
>TRBV6-5
CASSYFVSSGANVLTF
>TRBV27
CASSFAGGLYNEQFF
>TRBV29-1
CSVGQGNQPQHF
>TRBV5-6
CASSLHPNEQYF
>TRBV5-5
CASSLGGLASRDTQYF
>TRBV19
CASSRVVGNNEQFF
>TRBV29-1
CSVPDTYQETQYF